This T cell receptor (beta chain) was identified during a study of T cells in Graves' hyperthyroidism and ophthalmopathy. Amplification of TCR beta CDR3 regions used RNA as the template. The study used the HTBI primer set for a first-round RT-PCR of the TCR CDR3. TCRdb re-called the multiplex PCR reads with MiXCR, one entry per CDR3 protein. Here the sample spans under 450,000 distinct CDR3 sequences, 13% being singletons. Trimming took off 0 bases at V and 3 bases at J, with 13 bases between the two ends. This CDR3 contains 15 residues. Germline lookup yields CDR1 GTSNPN and CDR2 SVGIG (reference sequence).

This clonotype was obtained from a man younger than 45 with Graves' hyperthyroidism that later progressed to Graves' ophthalmopathy. The J gene is TRBJ2-3, the V gene TRBV30, with D possibly being TRBD1 or TRBD2 (6 bases each). The specimen was blood. The CDR3 sequence is CAWSVTGGATDTQYF. The CDR3 DNA sequence: TGTGCCTGGAGTGTAACCGGGGGCGCGACAGATACGCAGTATTTT.